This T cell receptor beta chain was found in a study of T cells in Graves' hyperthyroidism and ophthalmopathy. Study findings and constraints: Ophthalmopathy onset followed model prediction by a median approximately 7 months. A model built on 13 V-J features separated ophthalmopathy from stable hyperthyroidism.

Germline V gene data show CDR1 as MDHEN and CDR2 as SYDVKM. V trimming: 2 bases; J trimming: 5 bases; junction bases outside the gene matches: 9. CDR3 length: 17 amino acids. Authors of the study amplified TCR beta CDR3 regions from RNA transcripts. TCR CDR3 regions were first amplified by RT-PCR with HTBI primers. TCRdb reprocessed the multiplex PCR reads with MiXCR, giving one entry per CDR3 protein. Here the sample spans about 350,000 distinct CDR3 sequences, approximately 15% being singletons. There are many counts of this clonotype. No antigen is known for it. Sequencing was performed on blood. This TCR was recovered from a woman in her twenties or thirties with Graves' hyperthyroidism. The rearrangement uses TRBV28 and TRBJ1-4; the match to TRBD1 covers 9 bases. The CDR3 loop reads CASSLGFMDRGNEKLFF. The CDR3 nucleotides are TGTGCCAGCAGTTTAGGATTCATGGACAGGGGAAATGAAAAACTGTTTTTT.